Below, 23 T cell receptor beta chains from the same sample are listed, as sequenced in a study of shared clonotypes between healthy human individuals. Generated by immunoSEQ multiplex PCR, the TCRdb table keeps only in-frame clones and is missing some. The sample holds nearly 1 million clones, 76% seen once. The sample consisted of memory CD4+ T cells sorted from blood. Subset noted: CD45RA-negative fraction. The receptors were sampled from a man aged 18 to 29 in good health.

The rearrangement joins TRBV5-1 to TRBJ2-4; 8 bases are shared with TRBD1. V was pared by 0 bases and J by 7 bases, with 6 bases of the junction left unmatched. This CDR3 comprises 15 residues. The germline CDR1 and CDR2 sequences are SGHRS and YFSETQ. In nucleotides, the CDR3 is TGCGCCAGCAGCTTGGCCAAGGACAGGGCGAACATTCAGTACTTC. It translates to CASSLAKDRANIQYF.

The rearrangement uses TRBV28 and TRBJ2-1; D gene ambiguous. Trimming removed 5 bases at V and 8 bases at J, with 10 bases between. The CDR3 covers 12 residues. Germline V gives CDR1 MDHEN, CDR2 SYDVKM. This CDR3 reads CASSPSTDEQFF. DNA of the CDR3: TGTGCCAGCAGTCCCTCGACTGATGAGCAGTTCTTC.

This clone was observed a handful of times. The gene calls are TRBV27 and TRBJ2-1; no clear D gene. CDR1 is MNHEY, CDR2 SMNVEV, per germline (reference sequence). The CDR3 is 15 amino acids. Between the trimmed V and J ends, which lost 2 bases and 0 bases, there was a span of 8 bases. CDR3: CASSLKFSSYNEQFF. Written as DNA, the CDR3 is TGTGCCAGCAGTTTAAAGTTCAGCTCCTACAATGAGCAGTTCTTC.

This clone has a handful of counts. The CDR3 region is CASSLNGGNTEAFF. The CDR3 nucleotides are TGTGCCAGCAGCCTAAACGGGGGGAACACTGAAGCTTTCTTT. The chain couples TRBV7-3 to TRBJ1-1; D perhaps matches TRBD1 (5 bases). V was trimmed by 5 bases and J by 1 base, leaving 11 bases between them. CDR1 and CDR2 (germline): SGHTA, FQGTGA. The CDR3 length is 14 residues.

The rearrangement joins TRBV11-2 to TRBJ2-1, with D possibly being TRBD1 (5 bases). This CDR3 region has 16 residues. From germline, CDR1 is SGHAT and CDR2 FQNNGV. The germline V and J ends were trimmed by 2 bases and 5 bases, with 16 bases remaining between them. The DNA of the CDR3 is TGTGCCAGCAGCTTAAATTCCGCAGGGTCAAACAATGAGCAGTTCTTC. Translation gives CASSLNSAGSNNEQFF.

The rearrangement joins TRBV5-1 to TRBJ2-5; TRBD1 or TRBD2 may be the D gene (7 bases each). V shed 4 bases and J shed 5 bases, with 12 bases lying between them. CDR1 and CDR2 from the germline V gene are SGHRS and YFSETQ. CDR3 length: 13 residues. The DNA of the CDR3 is TGCGCCAGCAGCCAGGGGGGGGCGGAGACCCAGTACTTC. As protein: CASSQGGAETQYF. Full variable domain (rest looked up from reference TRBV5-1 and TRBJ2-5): KAGVTQTPRYLIKTRGQQVTLSCSPISGHRSVSWYQQTPGQGLQFLFEYFSETQRNKGNFPGRFSGRQFSNSRSEMNVSTLELGDSALYLCASSQGGAETQYFGPGTRLLVL.

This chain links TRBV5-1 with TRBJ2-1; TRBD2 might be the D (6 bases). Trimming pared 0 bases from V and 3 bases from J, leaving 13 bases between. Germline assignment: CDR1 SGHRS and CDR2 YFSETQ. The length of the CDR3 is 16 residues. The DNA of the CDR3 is TGCGCCAGCAGCTTGGCTGGGCGGGGCGTCTACAATGAGCAGTTCTTC. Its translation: CASSLAGRGVYNEQFF.

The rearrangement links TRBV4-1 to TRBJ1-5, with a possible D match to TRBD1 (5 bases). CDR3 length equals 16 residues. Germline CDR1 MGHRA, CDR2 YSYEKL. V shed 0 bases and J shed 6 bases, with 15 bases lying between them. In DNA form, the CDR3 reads TGCGCCAGCAGCCAAGATCACGGGGGAGCGATTCAGCCCCAGCATTTT. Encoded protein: CASSQDHGGAIQPQHF.

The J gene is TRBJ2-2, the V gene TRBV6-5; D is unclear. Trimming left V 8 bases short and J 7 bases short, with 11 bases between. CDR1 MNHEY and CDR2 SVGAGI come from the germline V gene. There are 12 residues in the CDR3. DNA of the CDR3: TGTGCCAGCTCCTGGGGTGTCGGGGAGCTGTTTTTT. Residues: CASSWGVGELFF.

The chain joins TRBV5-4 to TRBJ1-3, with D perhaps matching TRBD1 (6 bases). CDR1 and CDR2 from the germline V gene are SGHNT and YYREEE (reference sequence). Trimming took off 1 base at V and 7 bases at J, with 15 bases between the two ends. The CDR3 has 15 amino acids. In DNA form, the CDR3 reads TGTGCCAGCAGCTTGCCTGGGGGACAAGGGAACACCATATATTTT. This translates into CASSLPGGQGNTIYF.

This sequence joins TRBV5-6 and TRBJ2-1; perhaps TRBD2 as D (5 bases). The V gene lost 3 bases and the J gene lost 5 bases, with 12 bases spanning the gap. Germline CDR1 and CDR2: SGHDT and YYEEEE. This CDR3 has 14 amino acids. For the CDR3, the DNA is TGTGCCAGCAGCTCGACGGGAACCAACAATGAGCAGTTCTTC. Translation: CASSSTGTNNEQFF.

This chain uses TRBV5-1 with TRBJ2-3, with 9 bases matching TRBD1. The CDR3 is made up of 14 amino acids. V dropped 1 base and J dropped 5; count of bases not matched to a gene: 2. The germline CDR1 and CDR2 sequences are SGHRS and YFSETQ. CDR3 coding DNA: TGCGCCAGCAGCTTGAACAGGGGGCTAGATACGCAGTATTTT. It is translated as CASSLNRGLDTQYF.

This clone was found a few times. CDR3 nucleotide sequence: TGTGCCAGCAGCTCTGGATCGAGTCCAGATACGCAGTATTTT. This translates into CASSSGSSPDTQYF. The J gene is TRBJ2-3, the V gene TRBV7-6, with D unresolved. Trimming took 4 bases from V and 4 from J, leaving 12 bases between them. Germline lookup yields CDR1 SGHVS and CDR2 FNYEAQ. CDR3 length: 14 amino acids.

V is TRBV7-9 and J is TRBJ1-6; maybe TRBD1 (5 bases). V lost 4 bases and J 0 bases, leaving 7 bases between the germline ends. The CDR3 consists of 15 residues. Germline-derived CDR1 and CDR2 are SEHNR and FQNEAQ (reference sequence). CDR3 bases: TGTGCCAGCAGCTCAGACAGCTCCTATAATTCACCCCTCCACTTT. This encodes CASSSDSSYNSPLHF.

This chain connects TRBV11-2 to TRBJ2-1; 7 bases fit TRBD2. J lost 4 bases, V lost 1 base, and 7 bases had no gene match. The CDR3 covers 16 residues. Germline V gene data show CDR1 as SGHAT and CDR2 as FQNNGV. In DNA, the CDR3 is TGTGCCAGCAGCTTAGGTCTCTGGGAGGGATACAATGAGCAGTTCTTC. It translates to CASSLGLWEGYNEQFF.

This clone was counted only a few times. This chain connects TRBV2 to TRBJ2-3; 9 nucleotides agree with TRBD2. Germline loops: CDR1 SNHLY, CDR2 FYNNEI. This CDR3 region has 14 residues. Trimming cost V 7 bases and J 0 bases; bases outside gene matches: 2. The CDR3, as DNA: TGTGCCAGCATGCGGGGGGGAAGCACAGATACGCAGTATTTT. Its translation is CASMRGGSTDTQYF.

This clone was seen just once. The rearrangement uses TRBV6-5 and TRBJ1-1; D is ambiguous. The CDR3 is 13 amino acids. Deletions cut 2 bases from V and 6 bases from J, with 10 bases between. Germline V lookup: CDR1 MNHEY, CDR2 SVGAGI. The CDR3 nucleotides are TGTGCCAGCAGTTACGGGCAGGTAGCTGAAGCTTTCTTT. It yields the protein CASSYGQVAEAFF.

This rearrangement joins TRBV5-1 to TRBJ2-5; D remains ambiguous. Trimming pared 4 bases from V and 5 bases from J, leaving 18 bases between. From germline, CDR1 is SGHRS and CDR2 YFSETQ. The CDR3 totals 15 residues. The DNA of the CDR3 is TGCGCCAGCAGCCCCAGCCCGGGTGTCGGTGAGACCCAGTACTTC. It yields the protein CASSPSPGVGETQYF. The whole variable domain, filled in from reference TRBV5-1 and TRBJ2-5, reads KAGVTQTPRYLIKTRGQQVTLSCSPISGHRSVSWYQQTPGQGLQFLFEYFSETQRNKGNFPGRFSGRQFSNSRSEMNVSTLELGDSALYLCASSPSPGVGETQYFGPGTRLLVL.

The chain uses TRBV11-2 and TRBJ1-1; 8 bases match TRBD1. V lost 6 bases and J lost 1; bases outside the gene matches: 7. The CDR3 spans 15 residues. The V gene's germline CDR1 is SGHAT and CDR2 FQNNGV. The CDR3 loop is CASRRRTGTNTEAFF. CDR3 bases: TGTGCCAGCAGGAGACGGACAGGGACGAACACTGAAGCTTTCTTT.

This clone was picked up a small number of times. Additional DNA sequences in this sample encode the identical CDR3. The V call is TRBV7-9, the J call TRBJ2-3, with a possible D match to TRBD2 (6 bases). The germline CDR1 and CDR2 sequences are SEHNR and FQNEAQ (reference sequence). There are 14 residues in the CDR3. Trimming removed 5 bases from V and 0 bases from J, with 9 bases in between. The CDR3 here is CASSRSGSTDTQYF. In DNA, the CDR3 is TGTGCCAGCAGCCGCAGCGGGAGCACAGATACGCAGTATTTT.

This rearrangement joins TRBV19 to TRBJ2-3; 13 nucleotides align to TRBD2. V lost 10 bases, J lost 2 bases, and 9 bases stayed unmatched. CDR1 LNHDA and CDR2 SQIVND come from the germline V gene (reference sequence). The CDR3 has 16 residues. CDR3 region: CATGRTSGGSTDTQYF. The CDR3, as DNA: TGTGCCACCGGACGGACTAGCGGGGGATCCACAGATACGCAGTATTTT.

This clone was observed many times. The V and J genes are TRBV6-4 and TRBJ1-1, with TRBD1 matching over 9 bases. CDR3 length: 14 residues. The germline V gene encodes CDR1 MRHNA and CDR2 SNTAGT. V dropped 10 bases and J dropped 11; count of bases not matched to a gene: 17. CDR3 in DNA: TGTGCCACCCCCGGCTGGGACAGGGTCCCTCTGGCTTTCTTT. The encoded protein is CATPGWDRVPLAFF.

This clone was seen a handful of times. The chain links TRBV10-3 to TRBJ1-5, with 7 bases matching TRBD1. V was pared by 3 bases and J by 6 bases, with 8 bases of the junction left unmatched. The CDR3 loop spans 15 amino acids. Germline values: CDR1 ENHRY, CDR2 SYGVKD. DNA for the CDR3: TGTGCCATCAGTGACGAAGGACAGGCGGGTCAGCCCCAGCATTTT. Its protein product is CAISDEGQAGQPQHF.